This TCR beta chain is from a study of T cell responses to AZD1222 COVID-19 vaccine. Repertoires were generated with immunoSEQ multiplex PCR, while TCRdb's copy carries only in-frame clones and drops some. The repertoire holds about 82,000 clones, with 70% to 90% as singletons. Broader study findings: Baseline serology detected seropositivity in only five or six AZD1222 recipients.

Germline V gene data show CDR1 as SGHRS and CDR2 as YFSETQ. V shed 4 bases and J 4 bases; nucleotides not matched to a gene: 9. CDR3 size: 15 residues. Details on this clone: The antigen remains unidentified.

The chain couples TRBV5-1 to TRBJ1-2, with 8 nucleotides matching TRBD1. The starting material was peripheral blood, obtained on day 0 of AZD1222 vaccination. This TCR derives from an adult in good health. CDR3 in amino acids: CASSLGQGSGYGYTF. DNA of the CDR3: TGCGCCAGCAGCCTCGGACAGGGATCGGGCTATGGCTACACCTTC.